This TCR beta chain came from a study of Graves' ophthalmopathy and Graves' hyperthyroidism. Study-level information: The term stable hyperthyroidism indicated an absence of ophthalmopathy within 18 months of follow-up. Study-wide findings and caveats: Thyroid clonotypes that were expanded above 0.001 frequency mostly also appeared in blood. With around 88% sensitivity and roughly 80% specificity, a 13-signature model separated ophthalmopathy from stable hyperthyroidism.

Symptoms, serum thyroxine and TRAb, thyroid ultrasound, and orbital computed tomography formed the diagnostic basis. As the template, RNA transcripts were used to amplify TCR beta CDR3 regions. First-round RT-PCR employed HTBI primers, with a second-round multiplex PCR after it. TCRdb re-called the multiplex PCR reads through MiXCR, storing one row per CDR3 protein. The sample has around 590,000 distinct CDR3 sequences; just under 40% are singletons. V was cut by 7 bases and J by 1 base, with 16 bases left in between. The germline V gene encodes CDR1 ENHRY and CDR2 SYGVKD. This CDR3 is built from 15 residues. Points on this clonotype: The antigen remains undetermined.

Sequenced: peripheral blood or thyroid tissue (not recorded which). V and J are TRBV10-3 and TRBJ1-2; no firm D call. This TCR was recovered from an adult man with Graves' hyperthyroidism. The CDR3 loop is CAIKVAGSYNYGYTF. The DNA of the CDR3 is TGTGCCATCAAGGTAGCGGGTAGTTATAACTATGGCTACACCTTC.